The rows below give T cell receptor beta chains drawn from one sample of a study of identifying expanded T cells in peripheral blood. Sequencing was performed with immunoSEQ multiplex PCR; in TCRdb, only in-frame clones are kept and a portion is missing. The repertoire includes tens of thousands of clones, 70% to 90% of them detected once, and around 4.5% sits in the top ten. The sequenced sample consisted of blood. These TCRs come from a person aged 18 to 75 in good health. Each CDR3 is given with its conserved first and last residue. The order of the fields is V gene, clone size, J gene, D gene, CDR3 DNA, CDR3 protein. D genes are given only for firm matches. Some rows mark clone size as missing; the rest say once, few, many or name a class of expanded clone.

V: TRBV6-6
size: once
J: TRBJ2-1
D: NA
DNA: TGTGCCAGCAGTTTTTACAATGAGCAGTTCTTC
CDR3: CASSFYNEQFF

V: TRBV18
size: NA
J: TRBJ1-4
D: NA
DNA: TGTGCCAGCTCACCTCAGGGCTCTGAGGGCGAAAAACTGTTTTTT
CDR3: CASSPQGSEGEKLFF

V: TRBV6-5
size: NA
J: TRBJ2-1
D: NA
DNA: TGTGCCAGCAGTTCTCGGGACTCGACCTACAATGAGCAGTTCTTC
CDR3: CASSSRDSTYNEQFF

V: TRBV5-1
size: NA
J: TRBJ1-1
D: TRBD1
DNA: TGCGCCAGCAGCTCCCTCCGGACAGGGTCGAACACTGAAGCTTTCTTT
CDR3: CASSSLRTGSNTEAFF

V: TRBV6-5
size: NA
J: TRBJ1-2
D: TRBD1
DNA: TGTGCCAGCAGTGATGAACAGGGGGCGGGTGGCTACACCTTC
CDR3: CASSDEQGAGGYTF

V: TRBV29-1
size: NA
J: TRBJ1-1
D: NA
DNA: TGCAGCGTTATTAAGGACACTGAAGCTTTCTTT
CDR3: CSVIKDTEAFF

V: TRBV2
size: NA
J: TRBJ2-5
D: NA
DNA: TGTGCCAGCAGTGGGGATATTCTAGGCGGAAAAGAGACCCAGTACTTC
CDR3: CASSGDILGGKETQYF

V: TRBV7-9
size: NA
J: TRBJ1-2
D: TRBD1
DNA: TGTGCCAGCAGCCCTACCTGGGGACAGGGGAAGGATGGCTACACCTTC
CDR3: CASSPTWGQGKDGYTF

V: TRBV11-2
size: NA
J: TRBJ1-2
D: NA
DNA: TGTGCCAGCAGCTTAAAGGGTGGCTACACCTTC
CDR3: CASSLKGGYTF

V: TRBV11-2
size: NA
J: TRBJ1-1
D: NA
DNA: TGTGCCAGCACCTCTGGGACATGGGACACTGAAGCTTTCTTT
CDR3: CASTSGTWDTEAFF

V: TRBV11-2
size: NA
J: TRBJ1-1
D: NA
DNA: TGTGCCAGCAGCTTAGGTCAGTTAGGGCGCCTGAACACTGAAGCTTTCTTT
CDR3: CASSLGQLGRLNTEAFF

V: TRBV7-2
size: NA
J: TRBJ1-2
D: NA
DNA: TGTGCCAGCAGCCATGACAGGCAAAACGGCTACACCTTC
CDR3: CASSHDRQNGYTF

V: TRBV11-2
size: NA
J: TRBJ1-4
D: NA
DNA: TGTGCCAGCAGCCTACACCCAATCCCAGCAACTAATGAAAAACTGTTTTTT
CDR3: CASSLHPIPATNEKLFF

V: TRBV7-9
size: NA
J: TRBJ2-5
D: NA
DNA: TGTGCCAGCACCTTCTCCCCCAGAGAACAAGAGACCCAGTACTTC
CDR3: CASTFSPREQETQYF

V: TRBV19
size: once
J: TRBJ1-1
D: NA
DNA: TGTGCCACTGCGATTTGGGGTTCGACTGAAGCTTTCTTT
CDR3: CATAIWGSTEAFF

V: TRBV7-2
size: NA
J: TRBJ2-7
D: NA
DNA: TGTGCCAGCAGCTTGGGTCCTTCCTACGAGCAGTACTTC
CDR3: CASSLGPSYEQYF

V: TRBV25-1
size: NA
J: TRBJ2-3
D: NA
DNA: TGTGCCAGCAGTGATGGGGGGACAGATACGCAGTATTTT
CDR3: CASSDGGTDTQYF

V: TRBV19
size: NA
J: TRBJ1-2
D: NA
DNA: TGTGCCAGTAGTGCGCGATTACAGGAGGCCCTGACTAACTATGGCTACACCTTC
CDR3: CASSARLQEALTNYGYTF

V: TRBV6-5
size: once
J: TRBJ1-5
D: NA
DNA: TGTGCCAGCAGTGAATATCAGCCCCAGCATTTT
CDR3: CASSEYQPQHF

V: TRBV5-1
size: NA
J: TRBJ2-5
D: TRBD1
DNA: TGCGCCAGCAGCCCAACCCAGACAGGGGAGGAGGCCCAGTACTTC
CDR3: CASSPTQTGEEAQYF

V: TRBV7-2
size: NA
J: TRBJ2-1
D: TRBD2
DNA: TGTGCCAGCACCATCTGGACTAGCCTCGATGAGCAGTTCTTC
CDR3: CASTIWTSLDEQFF

V: TRBV6-1
size: NA
J: TRBJ2-1
D: NA
DNA: TGTGCCAGCAGCAGAGGGCAGGGCCGGGACAATGAGCAGTTCTTC
CDR3: CASSRGQGRDNEQFF

V: TRBV11-2
size: NA
J: TRBJ2-3
D: TRBD2
DNA: TGTGCCAGCAGCTGGACTAGCGGGGGGCGGGGAGATACGCAGTATTTT
CDR3: CASSWTSGGRGDTQYF

V: TRBV20-1
size: once
J: TRBJ1-2
D: NA
DNA: TGCAGTGCCTTGGACAACTATGGCTACACCTTC
CDR3: CSALDNYGYTF

V: TRBV30
size: NA
J: TRBJ2-2
D: NA
DNA: TGTGCCTGGAGTGTACAGGGTCCCGGGGAGCTGTTTTTT
CDR3: CAWSVQGPGELFF

V: TRBV7-9
size: NA
J: TRBJ1-2
D: NA
DNA: TGTGCCAGCAGCTTCGAAGGACCCTATGGCTACACCTTC
CDR3: CASSFEGPYGYTF

V: TRBV5-4
size: few
J: TRBJ2-7
D: NA
DNA: TGTGCCAGCAGCTCGGAGGCGGCCGGTGGTAAGCAGTACTTC
CDR3: CASSSEAAGGKQYF

V: TRBV14
size: NA
J: TRBJ1-1
D: NA
DNA: TGTGCCAGCAGGAGGACTATGAACACTGAAGCTTTCTTT
CDR3: CASRRTMNTEAFF

V: TRBV5-4
size: NA
J: TRBJ1-1
D: TRBD1
DNA: TGTGCCAGCAGCGCTAAACAGGGGGCGAACACTGAAGCTTTCTTT
CDR3: CASSAKQGANTEAFF

V: TRBV7-9
size: NA
J: TRBJ1-2
D: NA
DNA: TGTGCCAGCAGCCCGACCGGCCCGATAAAGGGCTACACCTTC
CDR3: CASSPTGPIKGYTF

V: TRBV11-3
size: NA
J: TRBJ2-5
D: NA
DNA: TGTGCCACCGCAGGCAGGGAGGTCCAAGAGACCCAGTACTTC
CDR3: CATAGREVQETQYF

V: TRBV2
size: NA
J: TRBJ2-5
D: NA
DNA: TGTGCCAGCAACCCAGGGAAAATCAGCGGGGAGACCCAGTACTTC
CDR3: CASNPGKISGETQYF

V: TRBV5-1
size: NA
J: TRBJ1-4
D: NA
DNA: TGCGCCAGCAGCTTTTTACAGGTCTCGGGTAATGAAAAACTGTTTTTT
CDR3: CASSFLQVSGNEKLFF

V: TRBV7-2
size: NA
J: TRBJ1-1
D: NA
DNA: TGTGCCAGCCTTAGGCGGGGGGCGGGGAGAGCTTTCTTT
CDR3: CASLRRGAGRAFF

V: TRBV7-3
size: NA
J: TRBJ2-3
D: NA
DNA: TGTGCCAGCAGCCCCCCGGGGGGCACAGATACGCAGTATTTT
CDR3: CASSPPGGTDTQYF

V: TRBV2
size: NA
J: TRBJ2-7
D: TRBD2
DNA: TGTGCCAGCGCGGGGGGGACTAGCGCCGAGCAGTACTTC
CDR3: CASAGGTSAEQYF

V: TRBV10-3
size: NA
J: TRBJ2-5
D: NA
DNA: TGTGCCATCAGTCGGGACCTACAAGAGACCCAGTACTTC
CDR3: CAISRDLQETQYF

V: TRBV6-5
size: NA
J: TRBJ2-7
D: NA
DNA: TGTGCCAGCAGTCTCGGGCAGAACTACGAGCAGTACTTC
CDR3: CASSLGQNYEQYF

V: TRBV5-1
size: NA
J: TRBJ1-1
D: NA
DNA: TGCGCCAGCGGGGCGGGGGGCTCGAACACTGAAGCTTTCTTT
CDR3: CASGAGGSNTEAFF

V: TRBV7-9
size: NA
J: TRBJ1-1
D: NA
DNA: TGTGCCAGCAGCTTAGATAGGGGGACTGAAGCTTTCTTT
CDR3: CASSLDRGTEAFF

V: TRBV7-6
size: once
J: TRBJ2-3
D: TRBD2
DNA: TGTGCCAGCAGCTTAGGCGGGGGGAACACAGATACGCAGTATTTT
CDR3: CASSLGGGNTDTQYF

V: TRBV11-3
size: NA
J: TRBJ1-1
D: TRBD1
DNA: TGTGCCAGCAGCTTAACCTCGACAGGGGGCACTGAAGCTTTCTTT
CDR3: CASSLTSTGGTEAFF

V: TRBV10-3
size: NA
J: TRBJ1-2
D: TRBD1
DNA: TGTGCCATCAGTGAAGTACCCGGGACAGGTGACGGAAAGCGGCGGGGCTACACCTTC
CDR3: CAISEVPGTGDGKRRGYTF

V: TRBV2
size: NA
J: TRBJ1-5
D: NA
DNA: TGTGCCAGCTCAGACATTAGCAATCAGCCCCAGCATTTT
CDR3: CASSDISNQPQHF

V: TRBV27
size: NA
J: TRBJ1-2
D: NA
DNA: TGTGCCAGCAGTTCCCAGAACTATGGCTACACCTTC
CDR3: CASSSQNYGYTF

V: TRBV15
size: NA
J: TRBJ2-1
D: TRBD2
DNA: TGTGCCACCAGCAGAGTTGGGAGGGCCTACAATGAGCAGTTCTTC
CDR3: CATSRVGRAYNEQFF

V: TRBV2
size: NA
J: TRBJ1-2
D: TRBD1
DNA: TGTGCCAGCAAATCACAGGGGGGGGGTGCCTATGGCTACACCTTC
CDR3: CASKSQGGGAYGYTF

V: TRBV6-1
size: NA
J: TRBJ1-5
D: NA
DNA: TGTGCCAGCAGTGCCTTTCAGCCCCAGCATTTT
CDR3: CASSAFQPQHF

V: TRBV7-9
size: NA
J: TRBJ2-5
D: NA
DNA: TGTGCCAGCAGCTCCGGCCACGGCCAAGAGACCCAGTACTTC
CDR3: CASSSGHGQETQYF

V: TRBV5-4
size: NA
J: TRBJ1-1
D: TRBD1
DNA: TGTGCCAGCAGCTTGGGTCGACAGGGAAACACTGAAGCTTTCTTT
CDR3: CASSLGRQGNTEAFF

V: TRBV5-5
size: NA
J: TRBJ2-1
D: NA
DNA: TGTGCCAGCAGCTGGGGACGGAGCTCCTACAATGAGCAGTTCTTC
CDR3: CASSWGRSSYNEQFF

V: TRBV7-2
size: NA
J: TRBJ2-1
D: TRBD1
DNA: TGTGCCAGCAGCGCGGGACAGGGGTTTTACAATGAGCAGTTCTTC
CDR3: CASSAGQGFYNEQFF

V: TRBV4-3
size: NA
J: TRBJ1-1
D: NA
DNA: TGCGCCAGCAGCCTGTCTGGCAGCATGAACACTGAAGCTTTCTTT
CDR3: CASSLSGSMNTEAFF